The clone carrying this T cell receptor beta chain was seen a single time. No antigen is known for it. Germline CDR1 is LNHDA and CDR2 is SQIVND (reference sequence). Trimming at V came to 5 bases and at J to 5 bases, leaving 11 bases not matched to a gene. The CDR3 is made up of 16 amino acids. The protocol was immunoSEQ multiplex PCR, while the TCRdb copy is restricted to in-frame clones and leaves out a portion. The sample yields approximately 64,000 clones, around 86% seen once. The sample is drawn from a study of OX40 agonist ivuxolimab in advanced cancers. Study information: Ivuxolimab, an antibody that agonizes OX40 (CD134), was administered to the patients. Each dose-escalation patient presented with hepatocellular carcinoma, melanoma, renal cell or head and neck cancer. Study results and caveats: In the 0.1 to 3.0 mg/kg range, CD4+ and CD8+ blood T cells had expanded clonally by week 6.

V and J are TRBV19 and TRBJ1-5; 8 bases line up with TRBD1. Sample: CD4+ or CD8+ T cells sorted from blood, taken in a trial of the OX40 agonist ivuxolimab. This TCR was sampled from an adult with an advanced solid tumor such as melanoma, head and neck, liver or kidney cancer. CDR3 sequence: CASSLTPQGADQPQHF. The CDR3 coding sequence is TGTGCCAGTAGTCTGACACCGCAGGGGGCGGATCAGCCCCAGCATTTT.